The 25 T cell receptor delta chains in this list originate from one sample, sequenced in a study of γδ T cells in repeated Plasmodium falciparum infection. TCRdb fed the multiplex PCR reads into CATT to redo clone calling. The table includes around 89,000 delta-chain clones, more than 1.4% detected once. Flow sorting of PBMC yielded separate Vgamma9/Vdelta2+ and Vdelta2-negative gammadelta T cell populations for bulk repertoire analysis. The sequenced material came from gamma-delta T cells from blood. All receptors come from a pool of human donors (malaria-infected and uninfected, not separated).

This clone was detected ten times or more. It differs at one base from a far larger clone, so likely a read error. This sample also contains other DNA sequences that code for the same CDR3. This chain joins TRDV1 and TRDJ1, with D maybe TRDD2 (6 bases). This CDR3 spans 18 amino acids. Germline V gives CDR1 TSWWSYY, CDR2 QGS. This CDR3 reads CALGEAFFLDGRGGKLIF. CDR3 nucleotides: TGTGCCCTTGGGGAAGCCTTCTTCCTCGACGGGAGAGGGGGTAAACTCATCTTT.

As regards this clone: The protein that TCRdb holds for this DNA derives from a much larger clone and differs from the translated DNA at residue 5, which likely indicates a read error; the protein shown here is translated from the DNA. The gene calls are TRDV2 and TRDJ1, with 11 nucleotides matching TRDD3. The J gene, left out of TCRdb, was set here by checking the DNA against germline. The V gene's germline CDR1 is GEAIGNYY and CDR2 EKD. There are 14 residues in the CDR3. Germline trimming cut 3 bases from V and 8 bases from J; bases unmatched to any gene: 7. The CDR3 coding sequence is TGTGCCTGTGACGAACTGGGGGATAAGGGAAAACTCATCTTT. This encodes CACDELGDKGKLIF.

This clone was found a few times. A far bigger clonotype differs at one base, so this is likely a read error. Other DNA variants within this sample encode the same CDR3. The chain has TRDV2 and TRDJ2; TRDD3 matches 7 bases. TCRdb leaves out the J gene; it was filled in here by matching the DNA to germline. The CDR3 is made up of 16 amino acids. Germline V gives CDR1 GEAIGNYY, CDR2 EKD. CDR3: CACDGVGDSLTAQLFF. The CDR3 DNA reads TGCGCCTGTGACGGAGTGGGGGACTCTTTGACAGCACAACTCTTCTTT.

About this clone: Translating this DNA gives a protein that differs at residue 13 from the TCRdb one, which belongs to a much larger clone; a read error is likely, and the protein shown is this translation. The CDR3 nucleotides read TGTGCTCTTGGGGAACTAAGTACCTACGCCTTCAACACGCCGTACACCGATAAACTCATCTTT. It yields the protein CALGELSTYAFNTPYTDKLIF. V gene TRDV1 combines with J gene TRDJ1, with D possibly being TRDD2 (5 bases). Matching the DNA to germline supplied the J gene, which TCRdb does not give. The CDR3 loop spans 21 amino acids. Germline V lookup: CDR1 TSWWSYY, CDR2 QGS. The V end was cut by 0 bases, the J end by 0 bases, with 26 bases between.

This clone came up a few times. A read error likely explains why the TCRdb protein, taken from a much larger clone, differs from this DNA's translation at residue 12; the protein shown is translated from the DNA. This rearrangement joins TRDV2 to TRDJ1, with TRDD3 identical over 7 bases. Trimming at V came to 3 bases and at J to 3 bases, leaving 15 bases not matched to a gene. The CDR3 extends over 17 amino acids. From germline, CDR1 is GEAIGNYY and CDR2 EKD. CDR3 sequence (DNA): TGTGCCTGTGACCTTCTCGCTGGGGGCCCGTACCCCGATAAACTCATCTTT. Translation gives CACDLLAGGPYPDKLIF.

Only a few counts were recorded for this clone. Translating this DNA gives a protein that differs at residue 6 from the TCRdb one, which belongs to a much larger clone; a read error is likely, and the protein shown is this translation. V is TRDV2 and J is TRDJ1; no firm D call. TCRdb is silent on the J gene; assignment here came from matching the DNA to germline. CDR3 length equals 14 residues. V shed 0 bases and J shed 7 bases, with 14 bases lying between them. Looked up from germline, CDR1 is GEAIGNYY and CDR2 is EKD. CDR3 sequence: CACDTVMGESKLIF. CDR3 in DNA: TGTGCCTGTGACACCGTAATGGGAGAATCTAAACTCATCTTT.

In its sample, this clone was seen a few times. The protein given by TCRdb reflects a much larger clone and differs at residue 11 from this DNA's translation, likely from a read error; the protein shown is the DNA's translation. The J gene is TRDJ1, the V gene TRDV1; 8 bases agree with TRDD2. V lost 0 bases to trimming and J lost 1 base; unmatched junction nucleotides: 13. Germline V gene data show CDR1 as TSWWSYY and CDR2 as QGS. There are 19 residues in the CDR3. The CDR3 region is CALGELHLPTQGSTDKLIF. CDR3 nucleotide sequence: TGTGCTCTTGGGGAACTTCATCTTCCTACGCAGGGTTCCACCGATAAACTCATCTTT.

This clone was counted a few times. TCRdb lists the protein of a much larger clone for this DNA, which differs at residue 11, so this is likely a read error; the protein given here is translated from the DNA itself. This rearrangement joins TRDV1 to TRDJ1, with 11 positions matching TRDD3. The J gene is not listed in TCRdb, so it was assigned here from a DNA match to germline. J lost 7 bases, V lost 4 bases, and 11 bases had no gene match. The CDR3 is 16 residues long. CDR1 is TSWWSYY, CDR2 QGS, per germline. The CDR3 sequence is CALGVPPWGIHLKLIF. The CDR3 DNA reads TGTGCTCTTGGGGTCCCTCCCTGGGGGATACACCTTAAACTCATCTTT.

Note on this clone: TCRdb lists the protein of a much larger clone for this DNA, which differs at residue 4, so this is likely a read error; the protein given here is translated from the DNA itself. The rearrangement uses TRDV3 and TRDJ1; TRDD3 aligns across 8 bases. Per the germline V gene, CDR1 is TVYSNPD and CDR2 is GDNSRS (reference sequence). The V segment lost 2 bases and the J segment 0 bases; nucleotides outside the gene matches: 8. The CDR3 consists of 15 residues. CDR3 in amino acids: CAFRAGGIYTDKLIF. CDR3 in DNA: TGTGCCTTTCGGGCTGGGGGAATATACACCGATAAACTCATCTTT.

Only a few counts were recorded for this clone. It is likely a read error: a sequence one base away is far more abundant. Other DNA sequences in the same sample also yield this CDR3. This chain links TRDV2 with TRDJ3; 7 nucleotides align to TRDD3. TCRdb carries no J gene annotation; the J gene was assigned here by matching the DNA with germline. J was trimmed by 0 bases and V by 4 bases; bases with no gene match: 5. Germline V gene sequence: CDR1 GEAIGNYY, CDR2 EKD. This CDR3 has 17 residues. This chain's CDR3 is CACDTVGDSWDTRQMFF. Written as DNA, the CDR3 is TGTGCCTGTGATACCGTGGGGGACTCCTGGGACACCCGACAGATGTTTTTC.

This clone was seen repeatedly, ten times or more. This sequence joins TRDV2 and TRDJ1; 7 bases are a match to TRDD3. Germline matching of the DNA provided the J gene here, since TCRdb leaves it blank. Germline trimming cut 3 bases from V and 3 bases from J; bases unmatched to any gene: 36. The CDR3 extends over 24 amino acids. Germline V gives CDR1 GEAIGNYY, CDR2 EKD. CDR3 sequence reads: CACDPLGGSYLGELGPAEPDKLIF. CDR3 sequence (DNA): TGTGCCTGTGACCCCCTAGGCGGATCGTACTTGGGGGAACTCGGACCAGCCGAGCCCGATAAACTCATCTTT.

This clone was recorded a few times. This sequence is one base from a far larger clone and is likely a read error. Within the sample, other DNA sequences also encode this same CDR3. The chain combines TRDV1 with TRDJ1; 8 bases align to TRDD3. From germline, CDR1 is TSWWSYY and CDR2 QGS. The CDR3 has 16 residues. The trim removed 6 bases at V and 7 bases at J, leaving 16 bases unmatched. The CDR3: CALGAKPIVLGGKLIF. CDR3 nucleotides: TGTGCTCTTGGTGCCAAACCCATCGTACTGGGGGGTAAACTCATCTTT.

In the case of this clone: The protein given in TCRdb and the translation of the DNA differ at residue 13, and the sequence presented here derives from the DNA. The CDR3 loop reads CALGETQAFLGPPEGIRLTDKLIF. In nucleotides, the CDR3 is TGTGCTCTTGGGGAAACTCAGGCCTTCCTCGGACCCCCCGAGGGGATACGCCTCACCGATAAACTCATCTTT. J is TRDJ1 and V is TRDV1; TRDD3 aligns across 9 bases. The CDR3 is 24 amino acids. V trimming: 2 bases; J trimming: 1 base; junction bases outside the gene matches: 29. CDR1 and CDR2 (germline): TSWWSYY, QGS.

This clone came up a few times. TCRdb's protein for this DNA is that of a much larger clone and differs from the translation at residue 15, likely a read error; the protein shown is the DNA translation. This chain joins TRDV1 and TRDJ1, with D unclear. TCRdb records no J gene; here it was assigned by comparing the DNA to germline. The CDR3 is made up of 18 amino acids. Germline V gene sequence: CDR1 TSWWSYY, CDR2 QGS. This chain's CDR3 is CALGEQPESQTSTDELIF. CDR3 bases: TGTGCTCTTGGGGAACAACCAGAATCTCAAACGAGCACCGATGAACTCATCTTT.

This clone showed up many times. This sequence joins TRDV2 and TRDJ1; D possibly corresponds to TRDD3 (6 bases). CDR3 length: 18 amino acids. V lost 3 bases to trimming and J lost 0 bases, with 22 bases between them. The germline V gene has CDR1 GEAIGNYY and CDR2 EKD. CDR3 amino acids: CACDSILGGTGYTDKLIF. The DNA of the CDR3 is TGTGCCTGTGACTCTATCCTCGGGGGGACCGGGTACACCGATAAACTCATCTTT.

In regard to this clone: A far larger clone is off by one base, so a read error is likely. The same CDR3 can be traced to other DNA sequences in this sample. CDR3 in DNA: TGTGCTCTTGGGGCTTCCGATGCTGAGACAACCGACAAACTCATCTTT. Its protein product is CALGASDAETTDKLIF. V and J are TRDV1 and TRDJ1; weak D call: TRDD2 (5 bases). Because TCRdb records no J gene, it was assigned here through a match of the DNA to germline. This CDR3 is built from 16 residues. CDR1 is TSWWSYY, CDR2 QGS, per germline.

About this clone itself: A read error likely explains why the TCRdb protein, taken from a much larger clone, differs from this DNA's translation at residue 9; the protein shown is translated from the DNA. The CDR3 is CALGEGLQALGDKPDKLIF. CDR3 DNA: TGTGCTCTTGGGGAAGGGCTACAAGCACTGGGGGATAAGCCCGATAAACTCATCTTT. The rearrangement joins TRDV1 to TRDJ1; 11 bases line up with TRDD3. No J segment appears in TCRdb, so it was assigned here by matching the sequence to germline. The CDR3 is 19 residues long. Germline V CDR1 and CDR2: TSWWSYY, QGS. V was pared by 2 bases and J by 3 bases, with 14 bases of the junction left unmatched.

Worth noting for this clone: This likely traces to a read error, being one base from a far larger clone. The chain links TRDV1 to TRDJ1; D unresolved. TCRdb gives no J gene; it was assigned here by matching the DNA to germline. There are 20 residues in the CDR3. Looked up from germline, CDR1 is TSWWSYY and CDR2 is QGS. CDR3 sequence reads: CALGERQTPGVLLHTDKLIF. The CDR3 coding sequence is TGTGCTCTTGGGGAAAGGCAAACCCCAGGAGTACTTCTCCACACTGATAAACTCATCTTT.

With respect to this clone: The TCRdb protein, from a much larger clone, departs from this DNA's translation at residue 10, likely by read error; the protein shown derives from the DNA. The chain recombines TRDV1 with TRDJ1; D is possibly TRDD2 or TRDD3 (5 bases each). The J gene is absent in TCRdb and was assigned here via DNA matching to germline. The CDR3 contains 19 residues. V was trimmed by 3 bases and J by 0 bases, leaving 23 bases between them. Germline V CDR1 and CDR2: TSWWSYY, QGS. CDR3 coding DNA: TGTGCTCTTGGGGATGGAGTCCTATGGCCGGGGGCGCACACCGATAAACTCATCTTT. Its protein product is CALGDGVLWPGAHTDKLIF.

This clone was detected many times. This chain uses TRDV1 with TRDJ1; 11 bases are shared with TRDD3. The V and J ends lost 1 base and 0 bases, in that order; junction bases with no gene match: 16. The CDR3 extends over 21 amino acids. CDR1 is TSWWSYY and CDR2 is QGS in the germline V gene. The CDR3 loop is CALGERRSFGLGDRDTDKLIF. The CDR3 DNA reads TGTGCTCTTGGGGAACGGAGAAGCTTCGGACTGGGGGATAGGGACACCGATAAACTCATCTTT.

This clone appeared a few times. TCRdb has a much larger clone's protein, which differs at residue 13 from the translation of this DNA, likely because of a read error; what is shown is the protein translated from the DNA. The V gene is TRDV1, the J gene TRDJ1; D unresolved. The J gene, not given by TCRdb, was assigned here from a germline match of the nucleotide sequence. Germline V gene data show CDR1 as TSWWSYY and CDR2 as QGS. Deletions cut 1 base from V and 0 bases from J, with 21 bases between. The CDR3 is made up of 19 amino acids. CDR3 coding DNA: TGTGCTCTTGGGGAACGATTTACTCTAACCCTCGTGCACACCGATAAACTCATCTTT. Translating it yields CALGERFTLTLVHTDKLIF.

Many counts were recorded for this clone. The V call is TRDV1, the J call TRDJ1, with 8 nucleotides matching TRDD3. The germline V gene has CDR1 TSWWSYY and CDR2 QGS. Unmatched junction bases numbered 21, after V lost 2 bases and J lost 4 bases. This CDR3 has 20 amino acids. CDR3 nucleotide sequence: TGTGCTCTTGGGGAAATAAGGGTTTTTTGGGGGATCCCCCTCGGCGATAAACTCATCTTT. Amino acid sequence: CALGEIRVFWGIPLGDKLIF.

This clone was observed a few times. TCRdb assigns this DNA the protein of a much larger clone, which departs from its translation at residue 3; this likely reflects a read error, and the protein shown comes from translating the DNA. The CDR3 spells CAPGEVWTSLDPFRTGISRKLIF. For the CDR3, the DNA is TGTGCTCCTGGGGAAGTCTGGACTTCCCTCGACCCTTTTCGAACTGGCATCTCACGAAAACTCATCTTT. This rearrangement joins TRDV1 to TRDJ1, with D possibly being TRDD3 (6 bases). The J gene is not listed in TCRdb, so it was assigned here from a DNA match to germline. The CDR3 sequence is 23 residues long. Germline lookup yields CDR1 TSWWSYY and CDR2 QGS.

This clone was counted a few times. The protein that TCRdb holds for this DNA derives from a much larger clone and differs from the translated DNA at residue 5, which likely indicates a read error; the protein shown here is translated from the DNA. The chain has TRDV2 and TRDJ1, with D perhaps TRDD2 (5 bases). The J gene comes from matching the DNA to germline here; TCRdb lacks it. The length of the CDR3 is 15 residues. Trimming shortened V by 5 bases and J by 0 bases, and 15 bases separated the two germline ends. Germline values: CDR1 GEAIGNYY, CDR2 EKD. The chain's CDR3 is CACAPSRNNTDKLIF. CDR3 DNA sequence: TGTGCCTGTGCGCCTTCGCGGAATAACACCGATAAACTCATCTTT.

This clone has a count of ten or more. The chain employs TRDV1 and TRDJ1, with D perhaps TRDD3 (5 bases). The CDR3 totals 22 residues. Trimming shortened V by 1 base and J by 0 bases, and 30 bases separated the two germline ends. Germline lookup yields CDR1 TSWWSYY and CDR2 QGS. CDR3: CALGEPPHMNLVLRGYTDKLIF. CDR3 bases: TGTGCTCTTGGGGAACCCCCACATATGAATCTCGTGTTGAGGGGGTACACCGATAAACTCATCTTT.